This T cell receptor (beta chain) was observed in a study of cytomegalovirus exposure and HLA in healthy donors. Points on this clone: Its specificity is unknown.

V lost 1 base and J lost 6, with 13 bases in between. The CDR3 is 15 amino acids. Germline V gene sequence: CDR1 MNHEY, CDR2 SMNVEV (reference sequence). Both 60 Vbeta primers and 13 Jbeta primers went into the PCR. The protocol was immunoSEQ multiplex PCR, while the TCRdb copy is restricted to in-frame clones and leaves out a portion. The sample totals 90,000 to 130,000 clones. Study-wide findings and caveats: Within an earlier analysis, most TCR beta V segments proved productive either about 90% or about 30% of the time.

This chain connects TRBV27 to TRBJ2-1, with D tentatively TRBD2 (5 bases). The receptor's source is a man aged 30-40 years in good health and CMV-seronegative. The sequenced sample consisted of PBMCs. CDR3 in amino acids: CASSLFGVHGNEQFF. The DNA for the CDR3 is TGTGCCAGCAGTTTATTCGGGGTCCACGGCAATGAGCAGTTCTTC.